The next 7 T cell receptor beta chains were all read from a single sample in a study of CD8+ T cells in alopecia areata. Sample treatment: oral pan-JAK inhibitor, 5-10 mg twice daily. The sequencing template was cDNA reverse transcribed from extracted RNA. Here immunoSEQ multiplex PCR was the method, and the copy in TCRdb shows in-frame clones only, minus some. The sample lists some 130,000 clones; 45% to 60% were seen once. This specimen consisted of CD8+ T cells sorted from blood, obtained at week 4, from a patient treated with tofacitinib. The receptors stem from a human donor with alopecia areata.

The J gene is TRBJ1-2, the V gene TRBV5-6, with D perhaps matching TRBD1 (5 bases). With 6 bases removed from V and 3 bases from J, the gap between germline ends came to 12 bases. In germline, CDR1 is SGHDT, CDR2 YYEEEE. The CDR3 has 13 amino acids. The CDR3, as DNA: TGTGCCAGCATCAGCGGGACGTACTATGGCTACACCTTC. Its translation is CASISGTYYGYTF.

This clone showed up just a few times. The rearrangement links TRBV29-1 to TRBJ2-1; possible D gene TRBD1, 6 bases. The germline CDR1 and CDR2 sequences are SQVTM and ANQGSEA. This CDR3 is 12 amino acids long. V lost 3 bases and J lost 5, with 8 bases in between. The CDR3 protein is CSVDTGHNEQFF. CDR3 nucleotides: TGCAGCGTTGATACAGGGCACAATGAGCAGTTCTTC.

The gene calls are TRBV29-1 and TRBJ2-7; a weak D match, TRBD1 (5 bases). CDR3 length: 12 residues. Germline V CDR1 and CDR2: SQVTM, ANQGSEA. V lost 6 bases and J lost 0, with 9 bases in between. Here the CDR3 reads CSVDSDSYEQYF. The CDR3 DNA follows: TGCAGCGTCGACAGTGACTCCTACGAGCAGTACTTC.

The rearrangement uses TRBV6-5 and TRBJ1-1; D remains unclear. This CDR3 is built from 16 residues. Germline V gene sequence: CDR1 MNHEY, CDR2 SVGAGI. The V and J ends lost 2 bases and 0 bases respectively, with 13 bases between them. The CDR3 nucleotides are TGTGCCAGCAGTTACGGGGAGTCGTCGATGAACACTGAAGCTTTCTTT. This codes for CASSYGESSMNTEAFF.

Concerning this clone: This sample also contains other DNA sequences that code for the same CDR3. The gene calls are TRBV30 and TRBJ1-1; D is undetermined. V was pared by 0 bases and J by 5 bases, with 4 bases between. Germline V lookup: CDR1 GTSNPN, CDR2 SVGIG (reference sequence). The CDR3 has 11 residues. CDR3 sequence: CAWSVGTEAFF. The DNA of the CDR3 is TGTGCCTGGAGTGTCGGAACTGAAGCTTTCTTT.

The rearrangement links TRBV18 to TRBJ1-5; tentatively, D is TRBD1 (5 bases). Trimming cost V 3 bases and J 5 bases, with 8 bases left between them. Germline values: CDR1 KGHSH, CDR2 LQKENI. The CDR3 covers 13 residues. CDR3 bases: TGTGCCAGCTCACCGCAGGGCGATCAGCCCCAGCATTTT. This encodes CASSPQGDQPQHF.

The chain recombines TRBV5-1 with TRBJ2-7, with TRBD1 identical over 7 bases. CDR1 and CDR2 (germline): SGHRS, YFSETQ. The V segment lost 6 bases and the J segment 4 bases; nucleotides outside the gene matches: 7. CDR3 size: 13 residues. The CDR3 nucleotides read TGCGCCAGCACTACCCTCAGGGGGTACGAGCAGTACTTC. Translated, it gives CASTTLRGYEQYF.